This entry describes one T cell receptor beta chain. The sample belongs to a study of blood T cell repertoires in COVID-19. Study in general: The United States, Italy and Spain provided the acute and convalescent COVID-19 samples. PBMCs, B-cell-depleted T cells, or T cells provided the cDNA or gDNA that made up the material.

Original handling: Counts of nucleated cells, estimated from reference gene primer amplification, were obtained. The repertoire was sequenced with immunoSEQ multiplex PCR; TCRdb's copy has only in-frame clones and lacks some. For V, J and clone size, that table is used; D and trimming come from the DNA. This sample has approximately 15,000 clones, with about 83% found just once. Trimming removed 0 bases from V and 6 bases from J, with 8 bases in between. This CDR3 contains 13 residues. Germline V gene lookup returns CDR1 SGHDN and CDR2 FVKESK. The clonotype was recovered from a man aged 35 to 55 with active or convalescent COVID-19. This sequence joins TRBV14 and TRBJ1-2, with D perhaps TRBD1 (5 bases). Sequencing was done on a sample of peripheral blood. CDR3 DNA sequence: TGTGCCAGCAGCCAAGATCGGGGGGATGGCTACACCTTC. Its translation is CASSQDRGDGYTF.